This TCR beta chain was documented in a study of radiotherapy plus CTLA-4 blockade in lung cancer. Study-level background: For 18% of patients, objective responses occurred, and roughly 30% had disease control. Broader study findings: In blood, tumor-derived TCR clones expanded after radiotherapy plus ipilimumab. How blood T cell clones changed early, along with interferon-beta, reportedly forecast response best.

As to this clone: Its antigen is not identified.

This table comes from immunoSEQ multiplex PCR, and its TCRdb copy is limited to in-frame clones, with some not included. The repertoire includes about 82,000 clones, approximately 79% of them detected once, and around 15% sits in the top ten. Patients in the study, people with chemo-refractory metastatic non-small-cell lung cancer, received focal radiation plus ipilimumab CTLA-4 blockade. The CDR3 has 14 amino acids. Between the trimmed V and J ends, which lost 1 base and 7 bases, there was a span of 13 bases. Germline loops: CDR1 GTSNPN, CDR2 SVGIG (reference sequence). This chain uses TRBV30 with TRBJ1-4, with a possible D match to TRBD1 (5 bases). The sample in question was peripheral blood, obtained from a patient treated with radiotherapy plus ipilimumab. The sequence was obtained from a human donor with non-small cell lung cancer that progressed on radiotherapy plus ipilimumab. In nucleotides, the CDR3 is TGTGCCTGGAGTGAGACGGTGGGGACTGAAAAACTGTTTTTT. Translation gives CAWSETVGTEKLFF.